The 13 T cell receptor beta chains listed next were all sequenced from one sample in a study of CD8+CD57+ T cells in acquired aplastic anemia. Profiling that covered TCR beta VDJ and CDR3 relied on genomic DNA as its template. A single record per CDR3 protein comes from TCRdb applying MiXCR to the reads. The data show about 220,000 distinct CDR3 sequences, around 32% seen once. Sequenced material: sorted CD4+, CD8+, or CD8+CD57+ T cells (not recorded which) from PBMCs. Every receptor here comes from a human donor in good health, serving as a control.

The chain employs TRBV20-1 and TRBJ1-1, with D maybe TRBD1 (5 bases). There are 13 residues in the CDR3. Looked up from germline, CDR1 is DFQATT and CDR2 is SNEGSKA (reference sequence). Trimming shortened V by 6 bases and J by 1 base, and 12 bases separated the two germline ends. For the CDR3, the DNA is TGCAGTGCCCTACTCGGGGGGAACACTGAAGCTTTCTTT. It codes for CSALLGGNTEAFF.

The chain has TRBV2 and TRBJ1-2; D gene unclear. The germline V gene has CDR1 SNHLY and CDR2 FYNNEI. Trimming pared 5 bases from V and 3 bases from J, leaving 10 bases between. The CDR3 runs to 13 residues. The CDR3 DNA reads as TGTGCCAGCAGTCCAGACGGACACTATGGCTACACCTTC. As protein: CASSPDGHYGYTF. Combining the CDR3 with reference TRBV2 and TRBJ1-2 gives the whole variable domain EPEVTQTPSHQVTQMGQEVILRCVPISNHLYFYWYRQILGQKVEFLVSFYNNEISEKSEIFDDQFSVERPDGSNFTLKIRSTKLEDSAMYFCASSPDGHYGYTFGSGTRLTVV.

In its sample, this clonotype was seen many times. The chain links TRBV20-1 to TRBJ2-7, with D hard to call. CDR3 length: 13 amino acids. Trimming removed 1 base from V and 3 bases from J, with 10 bases in between. Germline V gene lookup returns CDR1 DFQATT and CDR2 SNEGSKA (reference sequence). The CDR3 reads CSARGTVLYEQYF. The CDR3 bases are TGCAGTGCTAGAGGGACCGTTCTCTACGAGCAGTACTTC.

This chain links TRBV12-3 or TRBV12-4 with TRBJ1-1; TRBD1 matches 8 bases. V was pared by 5 bases and J by 0 bases, with 8 bases of the junction left unmatched. This CDR3 is built from 16 residues. The CDR3 loop is CASSVRGRGMNTEAFF. CDR3 in DNA: TGTGCCAGCAGTGTCAGGGGGCGAGGAATGAACACTGAAGCTTTCTTT.

This clonotype came up many times. This chain links TRBV5-1 with TRBJ1-5, with TRBD1 matching 8 bases. The J segment lost 2 bases and the V segment lost 0 bases, leaving 1 base of the junction unmatched. CDR3 length: 15 amino acids. Germline CDR1 is SGHRS and CDR2 is YFSETQ. In nucleotides, the CDR3 is TGCGCCAGCAGCTTGGGGGGACAGGGCAATCAGCCCCAGCATTTT. Its translation is CASSLGGQGNQPQHF.

This clonotype was recorded many times. The rearrangement links TRBV5-1 to TRBJ1-2; 8 positions agree with TRBD1. The trim removed 9 bases at V and 7 bases at J, leaving 17 bases unmatched. The CDR3 loop spans 15 amino acids. Per the germline V gene, CDR1 is SGHRS and CDR2 is YFSETQ. CDR3 protein: CATRDRPDSMSGYTF. The CDR3 DNA follows: TGCGCCACTAGGGACAGGCCTGACTCGATGAGTGGCTACACCTTC.

The J gene is TRBJ2-3, the V gene TRBV7-2; D not certain. This CDR3 is built from 14 residues. V was shortened by 1 base and J by 3 bases, with 8 bases between the two germline ends. Per germline, CDR1 SGHTA and CDR2 FQGNSA. CDR3 sequence (DNA): TGTGCCAGCAGCTTAGGCGGAACGACAGATACGCAGTATTTT. Its translation: CASSLGGTTDTQYF.

The sample holds many counts of this clonotype. The V gene is TRBV20-1, the J gene TRBJ1-4; D is unresolved. This CDR3 region has 13 residues. The V end lost 3 bases, the J end lost 9 bases, and 14 bases lay between the germline ends. Germline CDR1 DFQATT, CDR2 SNEGSKA (reference sequence). For the CDR3, the DNA is TGCAGTGCTAGGACGGCGGGAAATCAAAAACTGTTTTTT. Translated, it gives CSARTAGNQKLFF.

This clonotype showed up just a few times. Since a much larger clone is just one base distant, this may be a read error. This sequence joins TRBV7-3 and TRBJ2-7, with 9 bases lining up with TRBD2. The germline gives CDR1 SGHTA, CDR2 FQGTGA. V lost 5 bases to trimming and J lost 2 bases; unmatched junction nucleotides: 7. CDR3 length equals 15 residues. The CDR3 loop is CASSRTSVGPYEQYF. DNA of the CDR3: TGTGCCAGCAGCAGGACTAGCGTTGGCCCCTACGAGCAGTACTTC. The complete variable domain, with remaining parts taken from reference TRBV7-3 and TRBJ2-7, reads GAGVSQTPSNKVTEKGKYVELRCDPISGHTALYWYRQSLGQGPEFLIYFQGTGAADDSGLPNDRFFAVRPEGSVSTLKIQRTERGDSAVYLCASSRTSVGPYEQYFGPGTRLTVT.

This clonotype was picked up many times. The rearrangement links TRBV7-9 to TRBJ1-1, with 7 bases identical to TRBD1. V lost 2 bases, J lost 0 bases, and 3 bases stayed unmatched. Germline CDR1 is SEHNR and CDR2 is FQNEAQ (reference sequence). The CDR3 is 15 residues long. The CDR3, as DNA: TGTGCCAGCAGCTTAAGACAGGGCCTGAACACTGAAGCTTTCTTT. This encodes CASSLRQGLNTEAFF.

There are many counts of this clonotype. The rearrangement uses TRBV7-9 and TRBJ2-5; 11 bases agree with TRBD2. Trimming at V came to 3 bases and at J to 4 bases, leaving 1 base not matched to a gene. The CDR3 totals 14 residues. The germline V gene encodes CDR1 SEHNR and CDR2 FQNEAQ (reference sequence). The CDR3 DNA is TGTGCCAGCAGCTTTGGACTAGCGGGAGAGACCCAGTACTTC. Amino acids: CASSFGLAGETQYF.

This sequence joins TRBV5-1 and TRBJ1-1; 9 bases agree with TRBD1. The CDR3 is made up of 14 amino acids. Germline V gene lookup returns CDR1 SGHRS and CDR2 YFSETQ. Unmatched junction bases numbered 4, after V lost 1 base and J lost 6 bases. The CDR3 here is CASSLTGGLAEAFF. In DNA, the CDR3 is TGCGCCAGCAGCTTGACAGGGGGCTTGGCTGAAGCTTTCTTT. Using reference TRBV5-1 and TRBJ1-1 for the parts outside the CDR3, the full variable domain is KAGVTQTPRYLIKTRGQQVTLSCSPISGHRSVSWYQQTPGQGLQFLFEYFSETQRNKGNFPGRFSGRQFSNSRSEMNVSTLELGDSALYLCASSLTGGLAEAFFGQGTRLTVV.

This clonotype was picked up many times. One end of the junction does not line up with germline, which may come from a read error. The chain carries TRBV20-1 and TRBJ2-7; 7 bases line up with TRBD2. The CDR3 totals 14 residues. The germline gives CDR1 DFQATT, CDR2 SNEGSKA (reference sequence). In DNA form, the CDR3 reads TGCAGTGCTAGAGAGGGCGGGAGCTCCCACGAGCAGTACTTC. It specifies CSAREGGSSHEQYF.